These 18 T cell receptor beta chains came from one sample sequenced in a study of blood T cell repertoires in COVID-19. Repertoires were generated with immunoSEQ multiplex PCR, while TCRdb's copy carries only in-frame clones and drops some. In the table there are some 50,000 clones, 83% of which are singletons. Sequenced sample: peripheral blood. Receptors were obtained from a man older than 75 in a cohort sampled during active COVID-19.

This clone occurred a few times. This chain uses TRBV28 with TRBJ1-2; D is unclear. Germline CDR1 and CDR2: MDHEN and SYDVKM. This CDR3 has 14 amino acids. The V end was cut by 4 bases, the J end by 7 bases, with 16 bases between. CDR3 amino acids: CASSWESGRSGYTF. CDR3 nucleotide sequence: TGTGCCAGCAGTTGGGAATCGGGGAGGTCTGGCTACACCTTC.

This clone appeared a few times. The chain couples TRBV6-6 to TRBJ2-1; 11 nucleotides align to TRBD1. The CDR3 length is 16 residues. J lost 9 bases, V lost 0 bases, and 7 bases had no gene match. Germline V gene sequence: CDR1 MNHNY, CDR2 SVGAGI (reference sequence). CDR3 bases: TGTGCCAGCAGTTACTCGAGAGGGACAGGGGGAACTGAGCAGTTCTTC. Translation gives CASSYSRGTGGTEQFF.

The chain carries TRBV7-2 and TRBJ2-2; 9 nucleotides match TRBD2. The CDR3 is 16 amino acids. Germline loops: CDR1 SGHTA, CDR2 FQGNSA. With V trimmed by 2 bases and J by 5 bases, 6 bases remained unmatched. The CDR3 protein is CASSLTLAGFTGELFF. Written as DNA, the CDR3 is TGTGCCAGCAGCTTAACACTAGCGGGTTTTACCGGGGAGCTGTTTTTT.

This sequence joins TRBV6-2 or TRBV6-3 and TRBJ2-2, with TRBD1 as a possible D gene (5 bases). The V and J ends lost 5 bases and 7 bases respectively, with 11 bases between them. The CDR3 consists of 13 residues. Germline V gene sequence: CDR1 MNHEY, CDR2 SVGEGT. The CDR3 here is CASSQDMGGELFF. The DNA of the CDR3 is TGTGCCAGCAGTCAGGACATGGGCGGGGAGCTGTTTTTT.

The V call is TRBV2, the J call TRBJ1-2, with D possibly matching TRBD1 (6 bases). There are 14 residues in the CDR3. Trimming removed 4 bases at V and 0 bases at J, with 9 bases between. Germline assignment: CDR1 SNHLY and CDR2 FYNNEI. CDR3 region: CASSGTDANYGYTF. In DNA, the CDR3 is TGTGCCAGCAGTGGGACAGACGCTAACTATGGCTACACCTTC.

The V call is TRBV2, the J call TRBJ1-2; 11 nucleotides line up with TRBD1. J lost 6 bases, V lost 5 bases, and 5 bases had no gene match. Germline V gene sequence: CDR1 SNHLY, CDR2 FYNNEI. CDR3 length equals 14 residues. CDR3 coding DNA: TGTGCCAGCAGTACGGGACAGGGGGATGATGGCTACACCTTC. Its translation: CASSTGQGDDGYTF.

The chain couples TRBV29-1 to TRBJ1-1; perhaps TRBD1 as D (5 bases). The CDR3 is 12 amino acids. Deletions cut 7 bases from V and 5 bases from J, with 14 bases between. CDR1 and CDR2 (germline): SQVTM, ANQGSEA. In DNA form, the CDR3 reads TGCAGCGCCCGGGGAGGGGTTACTGAAGCTTTCTTT. Encoded protein: CSARGGVTEAFF.

The chain links TRBV9 to TRBJ2-1; perhaps TRBD2 as D (6 bases). This CDR3 is 15 amino acids long. The germline V gene encodes CDR1 SGDLS and CDR2 YYNGEE. Trimming removed 0 bases at V and 7 bases at J, with 14 bases between. The CDR3 bases are TGTGCCAGCAGCGTAGGGGATCGGGAGTTAAATGAGCAGTTCTTC. Residues: CASSVGDRELNEQFF.

The chain is built from TRBV2 and TRBJ1-3, with D possibly matching TRBD1 (6 bases). The germline V and J ends were trimmed by 3 bases and 2 bases, with 11 bases remaining between them. The CDR3 runs to 15 residues. Germline CDR1 reads SNHLY; CDR2 reads FYNNEI. This CDR3 reads CASSETGAAGNTIYF. The CDR3 DNA reads as TGTGCCAGCAGTGAGACAGGAGCCGCTGGAAACACCATATATTTT.

This chain links TRBV5-1 with TRBJ1-5, with a tentative D call TRBD1 (6 bases). V lost 0 bases and J lost 6, with 13 bases in between. CDR1 SGHRS and CDR2 YFSETQ come from the germline V gene. The CDR3 runs to 15 residues. DNA of the CDR3: TGCGCCAGCAGCTTGGGGACAGAGAAAGGTCAGCCCCAGCATTTT. Translated: CASSLGTEKGQPQHF. Combining the CDR3 with reference TRBV5-1 and TRBJ1-5 gives the whole variable domain KAGVTQTPRYLIKTRGQQVTLSCSPISGHRSVSWYQQTPGQGLQFLFEYFSETQRNKGNFPGRFSGRQFSNSRSEMNVSTLELGDSALYLCASSLGTEKGQPQHFGDGTRLSIL.

The chain joins TRBV5-6 to TRBJ2-1; maybe TRBD1 (6 bases). The CDR3 is 17 residues long. The germline gives CDR1 SGHDT, CDR2 YYEEEE. The V end was cut by 2 bases, the J end by 3 bases, with 18 bases between. The chain's CDR3 is CASSFPAQTGSYNEQFF. The CDR3 DNA reads TGTGCCAGCAGCTTCCCCGCCCAGACAGGTAGCTACAATGAGCAGTTCTTC.

The chain links TRBV18 to TRBJ2-7, with 13 bases aligning to TRBD2. Trimming took 3 bases from V and 0 from J; bases not matched to a gene: 14. The germline V gene encodes CDR1 KGHSH and CDR2 LQKENI. CDR3 length equals 20 residues. The CDR3 is CASSPRGETSGRPFSYEQYF. The CDR3 nucleotides are TGTGCCAGCTCACCCAGGGGGGAGACTAGCGGGAGGCCGTTCTCCTACGAGCAGTACTTC.

The chain recombines TRBV18 with TRBJ1-1; a weak D match, TRBD1 (5 bases). Trimming pared 3 bases from V and 3 bases from J, leaving 8 bases between. Germline V CDR1 and CDR2: KGHSH, LQKENI. The CDR3 contains 13 residues. CDR3 nucleotide sequence: TGTGCCAGCTCACCTGACAGTGACACTGAAGCTTTCTTT. It encodes CASSPDSDTEAFF.

The chain couples TRBV7-3 to TRBJ1-2, with TRBD1 matching over 7 bases. Germline V gene data show CDR1 as SGHTA and CDR2 as FQGTGA. This CDR3 has 17 amino acids. After removal of 1 base from V and 0 bases from J, the junction contained 8 bases not matched to a gene. The DNA for the CDR3 is TGTGCCAGCAGCTTAAACGCAGGGGGTCCAGCTAACTATGGCTACACCTTC. Translating gives CASSLNAGGPANYGYTF.

The chain has TRBV28 and TRBJ1-2; TRBD1 matches at 9 bases. This CDR3 spans 15 amino acids. CDR1 and CDR2 (germline): MDHEN, SYDVKM. Losses at the gene ends were 8 bases for V and 4 bases for J; bases not matched to a gene: 11. In DNA form, the CDR3 reads TGTGCCAGCTGCGCCGGGGGACAGGGCCGCTATGGCTACACCTTC. This translates into CASCAGGQGRYGYTF.

The gene calls are TRBV7-8 and TRBJ2-5, with D possibly matching TRBD1 (6 bases). Trimming pared 5 bases from V and 2 bases from J, leaving 9 bases between. Looked up from germline, CDR1 is SGHVS and CDR2 is FQNEAQ. CDR3 size: 13 residues. The CDR3 here is CASSRQVQETQYF. The DNA of the CDR3 is TGTGCCAGCAGCCGACAGGTTCAAGAGACCCAGTACTTC.

The chain carries TRBV4-3 and TRBJ2-2; the D gene is possibly TRBD2 (6 bases). The CDR3 covers 17 residues. Germline V gene lookup returns CDR1 LGHNA and CDR2 YSLEER. The ends were cut back, 0 bases at V and 3 bases at J, with 14 bases in the middle. The CDR3 sequence: CASSQEPLGEDTGELFF. The CDR3 DNA follows: TGCGCCAGCAGCCAAGAGCCTTTAGGGGAGGACACCGGGGAGCTGTTTTTT.

This chain joins TRBV28 and TRBJ2-3, with 8 positions matching TRBD2. Germline V gives CDR1 MDHEN, CDR2 SYDVKM. This CDR3 spans 14 amino acids. J was trimmed by 6 bases and V by 7 bases; bases with no gene match: 9. This chain's CDR3 is CASTSGGVGDTQYF. Written as DNA, the CDR3 is TGTGCCAGCACTTCGGGAGGGGTTGGGGATACGCAGTATTTT.